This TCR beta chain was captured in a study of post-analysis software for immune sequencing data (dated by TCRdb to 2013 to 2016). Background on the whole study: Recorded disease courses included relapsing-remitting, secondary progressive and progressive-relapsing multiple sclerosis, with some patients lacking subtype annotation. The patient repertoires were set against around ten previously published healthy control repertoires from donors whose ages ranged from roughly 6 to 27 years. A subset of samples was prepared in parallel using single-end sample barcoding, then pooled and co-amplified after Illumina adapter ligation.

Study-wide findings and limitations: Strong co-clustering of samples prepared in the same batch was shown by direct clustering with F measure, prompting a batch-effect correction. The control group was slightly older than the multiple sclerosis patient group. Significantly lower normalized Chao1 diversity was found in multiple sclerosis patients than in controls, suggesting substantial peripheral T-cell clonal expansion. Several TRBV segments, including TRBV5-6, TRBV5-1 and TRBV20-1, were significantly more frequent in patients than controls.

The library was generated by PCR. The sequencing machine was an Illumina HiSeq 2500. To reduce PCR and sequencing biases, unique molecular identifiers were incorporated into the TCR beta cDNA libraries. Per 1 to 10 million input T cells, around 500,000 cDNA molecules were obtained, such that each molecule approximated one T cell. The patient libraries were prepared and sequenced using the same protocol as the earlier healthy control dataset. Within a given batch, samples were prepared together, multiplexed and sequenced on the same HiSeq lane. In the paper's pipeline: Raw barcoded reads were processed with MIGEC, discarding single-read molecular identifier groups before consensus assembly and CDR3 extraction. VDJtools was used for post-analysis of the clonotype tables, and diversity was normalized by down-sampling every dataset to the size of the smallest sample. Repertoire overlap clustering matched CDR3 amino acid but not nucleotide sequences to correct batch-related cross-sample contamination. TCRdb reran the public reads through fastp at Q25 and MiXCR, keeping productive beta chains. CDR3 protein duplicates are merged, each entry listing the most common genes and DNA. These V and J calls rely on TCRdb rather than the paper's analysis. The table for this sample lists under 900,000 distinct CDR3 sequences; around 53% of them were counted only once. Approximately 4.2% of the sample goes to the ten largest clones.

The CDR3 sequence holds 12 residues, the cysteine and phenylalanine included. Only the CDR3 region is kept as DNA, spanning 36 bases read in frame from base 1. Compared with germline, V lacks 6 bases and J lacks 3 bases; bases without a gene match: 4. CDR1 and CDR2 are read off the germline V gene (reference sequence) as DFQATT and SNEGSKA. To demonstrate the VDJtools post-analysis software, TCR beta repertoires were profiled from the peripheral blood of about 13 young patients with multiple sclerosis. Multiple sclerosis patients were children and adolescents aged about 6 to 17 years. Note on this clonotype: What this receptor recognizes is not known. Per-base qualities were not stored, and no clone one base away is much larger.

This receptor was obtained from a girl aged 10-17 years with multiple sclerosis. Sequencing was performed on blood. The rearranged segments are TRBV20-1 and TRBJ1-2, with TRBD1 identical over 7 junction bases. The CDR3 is CSAFRGDYGYTF. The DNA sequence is TGCAGTGCCTTCAGGGGGGACTATGGCTACACCTTC.